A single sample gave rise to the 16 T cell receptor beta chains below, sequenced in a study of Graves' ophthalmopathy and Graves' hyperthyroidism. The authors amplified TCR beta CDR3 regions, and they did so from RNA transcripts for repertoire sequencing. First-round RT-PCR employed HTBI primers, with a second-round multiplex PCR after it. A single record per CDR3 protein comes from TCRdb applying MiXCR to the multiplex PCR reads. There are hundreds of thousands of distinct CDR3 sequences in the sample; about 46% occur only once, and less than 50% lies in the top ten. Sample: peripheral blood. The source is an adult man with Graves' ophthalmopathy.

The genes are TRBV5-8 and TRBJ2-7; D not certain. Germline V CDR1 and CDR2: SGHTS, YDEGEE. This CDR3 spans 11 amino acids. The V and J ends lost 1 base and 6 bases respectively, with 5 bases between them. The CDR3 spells CASSLLLEQYF. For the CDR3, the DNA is TGTGCCAGCAGCTTGCTTCTCGAGCAGTACTTC. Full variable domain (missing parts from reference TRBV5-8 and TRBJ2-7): EAGVTQSPTHLIKTRGQQATLRCSPISGHTSVYWYQQALGLGLQFLLWYDEGEERNRGNFPPRFSGRQFPNYSSELNVNALELEDSALYLCASSLLLEQYFGPGTRLTVT.

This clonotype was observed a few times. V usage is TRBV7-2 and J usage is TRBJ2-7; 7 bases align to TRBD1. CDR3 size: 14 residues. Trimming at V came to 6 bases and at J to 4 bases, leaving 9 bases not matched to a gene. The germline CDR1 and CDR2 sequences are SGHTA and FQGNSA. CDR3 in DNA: TGTGCCAGCAGTTCTACCACAGGGGCTTACGAGCAGTACTTC. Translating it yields CASSSTTGAYEQYF.

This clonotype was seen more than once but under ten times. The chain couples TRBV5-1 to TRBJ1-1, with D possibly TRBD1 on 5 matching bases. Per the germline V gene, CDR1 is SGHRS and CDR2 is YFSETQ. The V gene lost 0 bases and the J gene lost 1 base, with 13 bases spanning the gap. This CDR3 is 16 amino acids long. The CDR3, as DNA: TGCGCCAGCAGCTTGGTTGGGGGGTTAAGGAACACTGAAGCTTTCTTT. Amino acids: CASSLVGGLRNTEAFF.

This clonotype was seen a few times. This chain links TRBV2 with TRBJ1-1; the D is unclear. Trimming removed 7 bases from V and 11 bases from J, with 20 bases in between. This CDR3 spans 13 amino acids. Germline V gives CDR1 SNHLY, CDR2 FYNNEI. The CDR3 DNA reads TGTGCCAGCACGCCTCGGGATTGGGCGGATGCTTTCTTT. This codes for CASTPRDWADAFF.

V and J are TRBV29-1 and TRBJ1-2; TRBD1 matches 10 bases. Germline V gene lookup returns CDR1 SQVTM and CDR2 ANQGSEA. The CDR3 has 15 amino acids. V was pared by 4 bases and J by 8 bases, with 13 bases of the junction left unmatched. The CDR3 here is CSVGPGVGTGEGYTF. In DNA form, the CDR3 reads TGCAGCGTTGGGCCAGGGGTCGGGACAGGGGAAGGCTACACCTTC.

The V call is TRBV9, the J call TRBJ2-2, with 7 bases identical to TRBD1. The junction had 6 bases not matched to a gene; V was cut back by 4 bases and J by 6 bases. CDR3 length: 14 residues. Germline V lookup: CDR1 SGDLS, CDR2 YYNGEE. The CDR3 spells CASSPPTGPGELFF. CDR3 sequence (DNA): TGTGCCAGCAGCCCCCCGACAGGGCCCGGGGAGCTGTTTTTT.

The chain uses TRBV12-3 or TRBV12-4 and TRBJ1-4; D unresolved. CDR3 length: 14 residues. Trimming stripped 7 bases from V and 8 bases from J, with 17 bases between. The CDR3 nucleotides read TGTGCCAGCAACCACGCTCCCCCGGGGGAAAAACTGTTTTTT. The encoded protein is CASNHAPPGEKLFF.

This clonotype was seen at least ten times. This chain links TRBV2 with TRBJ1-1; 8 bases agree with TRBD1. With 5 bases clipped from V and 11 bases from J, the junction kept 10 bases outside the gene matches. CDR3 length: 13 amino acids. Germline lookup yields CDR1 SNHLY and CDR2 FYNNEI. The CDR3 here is CASSPRWTGMAFF. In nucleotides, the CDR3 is TGTGCCAGCAGTCCTCGGTGGACAGGGATGGCTTTCTTT.

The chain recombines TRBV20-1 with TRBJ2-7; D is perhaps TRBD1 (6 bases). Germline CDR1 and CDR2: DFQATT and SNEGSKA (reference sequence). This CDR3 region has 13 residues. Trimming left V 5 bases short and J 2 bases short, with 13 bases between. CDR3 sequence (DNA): TGCAGTGCTCCCCGACAGGCTCCCTACGAGCAGTACTTC. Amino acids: CSAPRQAPYEQYF.

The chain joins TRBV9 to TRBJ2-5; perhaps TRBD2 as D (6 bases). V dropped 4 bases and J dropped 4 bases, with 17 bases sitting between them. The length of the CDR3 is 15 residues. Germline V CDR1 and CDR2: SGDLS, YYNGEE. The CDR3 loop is CASSFRAGLGETQYF. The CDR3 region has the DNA TGTGCCAGCAGCTTTAGGGCGGGGTTGGGAGAGACCCAGTACTTC.

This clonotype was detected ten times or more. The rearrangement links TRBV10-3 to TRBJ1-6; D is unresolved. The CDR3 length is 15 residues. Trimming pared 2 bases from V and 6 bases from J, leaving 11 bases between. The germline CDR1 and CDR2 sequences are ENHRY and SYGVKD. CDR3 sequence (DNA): TGTGCCATCAGTGAGGGTTTGGGCCTTAATTCACCCCTCCACTTT. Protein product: CAISEGLGLNSPLHF.

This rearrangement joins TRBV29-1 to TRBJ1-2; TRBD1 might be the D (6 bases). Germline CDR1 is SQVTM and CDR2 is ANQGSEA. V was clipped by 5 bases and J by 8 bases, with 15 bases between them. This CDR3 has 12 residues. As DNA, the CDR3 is TGCAGCGTTACCGGGACACATCTAGGCTACACCTTC. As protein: CSVTGTHLGYTF.

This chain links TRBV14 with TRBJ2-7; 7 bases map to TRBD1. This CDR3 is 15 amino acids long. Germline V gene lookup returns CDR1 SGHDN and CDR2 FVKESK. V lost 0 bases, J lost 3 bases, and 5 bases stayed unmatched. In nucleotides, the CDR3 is TGTGCCAGCAGCCAAGACGACAGGGCGGGCTACGAGCAGTACTTC. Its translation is CASSQDDRAGYEQYF.

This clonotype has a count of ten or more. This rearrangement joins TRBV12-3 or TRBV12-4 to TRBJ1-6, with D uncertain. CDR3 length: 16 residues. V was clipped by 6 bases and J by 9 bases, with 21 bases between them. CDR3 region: CASRPPTGNPGSPLHF. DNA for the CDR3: TGTGCCAGCAGACCTCCCACTGGAAATCCTGGTTCACCCCTCCACTTT.

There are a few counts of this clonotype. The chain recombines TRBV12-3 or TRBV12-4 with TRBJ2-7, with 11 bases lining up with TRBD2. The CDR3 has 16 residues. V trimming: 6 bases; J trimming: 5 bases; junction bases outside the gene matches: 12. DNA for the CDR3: TGTGCCAGCAGCTCGGGACTAGCGGCCGGCCGGGACGAGCAGTACTTC. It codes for CASSSGLAAGRDEQYF.

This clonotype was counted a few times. In DNA form, the CDR3 reads TGTGCCAGCAGTTCCCGAGACAGGATGAACACTGAAGCTTTCTTT. Its translation is CASSSRDRMNTEAFF. V is TRBV12-3 or TRBV12-4 and J is TRBJ1-1, with D tentatively TRBD1 (6 bases). The length of the CDR3 is 15 residues. Trimming removed 4 bases from V and 0 bases from J, with 12 bases in between.